The clone carrying this TCR beta chain was counted at least ten times. What it recognizes is unknown. Then a second PCR, running about 7 to 11 cycles, was carried out with a sample-barcoded 5' primer and a J-beta primer mix. One entry per CDR3 protein results from TCRdb running MiXCR on the 5' RACE reads. The sample lists 550,000 to 650,000 distinct CDR3 sequences; about 30% were seen once. This sample stems from a study of blood T cells in healthy people across ages. Points from the study as a whole: Because donor CMV status was unknown, expanded clonotype changes were possibly confounded.

The CDR3 is 14 residues long. CDR1 and CDR2 from the germline V gene are SGHKS and YYEKEE (reference sequence). V lost 4 bases to trimming and J lost 6 bases; unmatched junction nucleotides: 9. The sequenced sample consisted of blood. This TCR derives from a woman of 80 years or more in good health. The V gene is TRBV5-5, the J gene TRBJ2-7, with 8 bases aligning to TRBD1. In DNA, the CDR3 is TGTGCCAGCAGCCTACGGACAGGGAGGACCGAGCAGTACTTC. Translated: CASSLRTGRTEQYF.